This TCR beta chain was found in a study of blood T cell repertoires in COVID-19. About the research overall: Italy, Spain and the United States were the sources of the convalescent and acute COVID-19 samples.

Here immunoSEQ multiplex PCR was the method, and the copy in TCRdb shows in-frame clones only, minus some. Here the sample spans 250,000 or so clones, nearly 90% being singletons. The germline V gene has CDR1 SGHTA and CDR2 FQGNSA. This CDR3 spans 16 amino acids. J gave up 3 bases and V 7 bases, and 8 bases lay outside the gene matches. The V gene is TRBV7-2, the J gene TRBJ2-2; 10 bases agree with TRBD2. Sequenced sample: peripheral blood. This TCR came from a woman aged 60-75 years with COVID-19, enrolled during active disease. The CDR3 coding sequence is TGTGCCAGCACCCGGAGTAGCGGGGGGTACACCGGGGAGCTGTTTTTT. It codes for CASTRSSGGYTGELFF.